This T cell receptor beta chain was captured in a study of cytomegalovirus exposure and HLA in healthy donors. 60 Vbeta and 13 Jbeta primers were used in PCR. Sequencing was performed with immunoSEQ multiplex PCR; in TCRdb, only in-frame clones are kept and a portion is missing. The sample has roughly 100,000 clones, around 80% seen once; the top ten hold 10%. Germline V gene sequence: CDR1 SGHDT, CDR2 YYEEEE. This CDR3 is 12 amino acids long. V lost 4 bases and J 10 bases, leaving 12 bases between the germline ends. The TCR was taken from a woman aged 18-30 years in good health and CMV-seropositive. The rearrangement uses TRBV5-6 and TRBJ2-1; tentative D call: TRBD2 (5 bases). The sample was PBMCs. The CDR3 sequence: CASSPGFREQFF. For the CDR3, the DNA is TGTGCCAGCAGCCCGGGATTCCGCGAGCAGTTCTTC.